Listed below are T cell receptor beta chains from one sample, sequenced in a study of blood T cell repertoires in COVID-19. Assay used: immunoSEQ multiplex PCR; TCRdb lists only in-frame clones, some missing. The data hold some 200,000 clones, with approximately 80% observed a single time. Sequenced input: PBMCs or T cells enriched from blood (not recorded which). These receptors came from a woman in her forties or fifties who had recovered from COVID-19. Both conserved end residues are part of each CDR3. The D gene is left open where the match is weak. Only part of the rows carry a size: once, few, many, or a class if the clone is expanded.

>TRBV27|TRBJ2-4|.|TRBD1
CASSLEGQGKNIQYF
TGTGCCAGCAGTTTAGAAGGACAGGGCAAAAACATTCAGTACTTC
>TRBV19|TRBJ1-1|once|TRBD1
CASSRQGQANTEAFF
TGTGCCAGTAGTCGACAGGGACAGGCGAACACTGAAGCTTTCTTT
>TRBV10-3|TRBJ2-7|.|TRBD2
CAISESELAGGSYF
TGTGCCATCAGTGAGTCTGAGTTAGCGGGAGGGTCGTACTTC
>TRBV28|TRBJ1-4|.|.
CASSTTGSNEKLFF
TGTGCCAGCAGTACAACAGGGTCTAATGAAAAACTGTTTTTT
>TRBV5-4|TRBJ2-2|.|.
CASSTGGRDTGELFF
TGTGCCAGCAGCACAGGGGGGAGGGACACCGGGGAGCTGTTTTTT
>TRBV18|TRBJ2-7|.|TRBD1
CASSKDRAAYEQYF
TGTGCCAGCTCAAAGGACAGGGCCGCCTACGAGCAGTACTTC
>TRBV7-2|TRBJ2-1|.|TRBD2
CASSQGLQQFF
TGTGCCAGCAGCCAGGGACTACAGCAGTTCTTC
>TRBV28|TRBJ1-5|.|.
CASSSSQAYQPQHF
TGTGCCAGCAGTTCGTCGCAGGCATATCAGCCCCAGCATTTT
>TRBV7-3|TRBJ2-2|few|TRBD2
CASSVTAGSTGELFF
TGTGCCAGCAGCGTGACAGCGGGGAGCACCGGGGAGCTGTTTTTT
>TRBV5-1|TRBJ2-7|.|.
CASSWESVSEQYF
TGCGCCAGCAGCTGGGAGTCGGTCTCCGAGCAGTACTTC
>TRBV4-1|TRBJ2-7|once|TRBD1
CASSQDRRQGYEQYF
TGCGCCAGCAGCCAAGATCGGAGACAGGGCTACGAGCAGTACTTC
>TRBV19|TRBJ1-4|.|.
CASSGIQGESEKLFF
TGTGCCAGTAGTGGGATACAGGGTGAATCGGAAAAACTGTTTTTT
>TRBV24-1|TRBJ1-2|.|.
CATSDPRVGIGGYTF
TGTGCCACCAGTGACCCCAGGGTTGGTATTGGTGGCTACACCTTC
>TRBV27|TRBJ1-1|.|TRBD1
CASSRGRGNTEAFF
TGTGCCAGCAGTAGGGGGCGAGGGAACACTGAAGCTTTCTTT
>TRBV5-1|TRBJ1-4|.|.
CASSLASTNEKLFF
TGCGCCAGCAGCTTGGCCTCAACTAATGAAAAACTGTTTTTT
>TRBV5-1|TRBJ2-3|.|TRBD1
CASSLRQGTDTQYF
TGCGCCAGCAGCTTGAGACAGGGGACCGATACGCAGTATTTT
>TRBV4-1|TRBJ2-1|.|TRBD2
CASSQDGRGGQFF
TGCGCCAGCAGCCAAGATGGCCGGGGGGGACAGTTCTTC
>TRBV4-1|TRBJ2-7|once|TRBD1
CASSHGTGAYEQYF
TGCGCCAGCAGCCATGGGACAGGCGCCTACGAGCAGTACTTC
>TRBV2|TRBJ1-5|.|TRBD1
CASRTDRAEPQHF
TGTGCCAGCAGGACGGACAGGGCAGAGCCCCAGCATTTT
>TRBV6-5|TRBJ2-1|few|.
CASSWDLRTQFF
TGTGCCAGCAGTTGGGATCTACGGACTCAGTTCTTC
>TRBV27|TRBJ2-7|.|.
CASSRLGAYEQYF
TGTGCCAGCAGCAGACTAGGGGCCTACGAGCAGTACTTC
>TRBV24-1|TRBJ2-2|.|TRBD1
CATSDLGTGAGELFF
TGTGCCACCAGTGATTTGGGGACAGGAGCCGGGGAGCTGTTTTTT
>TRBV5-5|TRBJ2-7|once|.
CASSGGGFIEQYF
TGTGCCAGCAGCGGAGGGGGCTTTATCGAGCAGTACTTC
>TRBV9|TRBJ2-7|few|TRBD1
CASSGGQGIGEQYF
TGTGCCAGCAGCGGCGGACAGGGGATTGGCGAGCAGTACTTC
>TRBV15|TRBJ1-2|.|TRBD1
CATSRDQGTGYGYTF
TGTGCCACCAGCAGAGATCAAGGGACAGGCTATGGCTACACCTTC
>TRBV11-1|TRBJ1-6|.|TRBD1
CASTTRTGPNSPLHF
TGTGCCAGCACCACCCGGACAGGCCCTAATTCACCCCTCCACTTT
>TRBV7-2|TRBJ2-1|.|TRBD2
CASSHLTSGGRNEQFF
TGTGCCAGCAGCCACCTCACTAGCGGGGGACGCAATGAGCAGTTCTTC
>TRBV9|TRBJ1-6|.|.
CASSVVPDNSPLHF
TGTGCCAGCAGCGTAGTGCCGGATAATTCACCCCTCCACTTT
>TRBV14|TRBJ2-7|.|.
CASSQVASGAYEQYF
TGTGCCAGCAGCCAAGTCGCCTCAGGCGCCTACGAGCAGTACTTC
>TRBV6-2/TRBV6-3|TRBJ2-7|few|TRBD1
CASSLKTGGEQYF
TGTGCCAGCAGTCTAAAAACAGGGGGCGAGCAGTACTTC
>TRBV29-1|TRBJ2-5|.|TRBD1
CSVEGTGTETQYF
TGCAGCGTTGAGGGGACAGGGACGGAGACCCAGTACTTC
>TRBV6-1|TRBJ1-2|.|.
CASSEGVGTGWGGYTF
TGTGCCAGCAGTGAAGGTGTAGGAACAGGGTGGGGAGGCTACACCTTC
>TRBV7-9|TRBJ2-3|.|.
CASSLLSQAAGDTQYF
TGTGCCAGCAGCTTACTTTCGCAGGCCGCAGGAGATACGCAGTATTTT
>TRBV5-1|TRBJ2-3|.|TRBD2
CASSLMDSAGGGSDTQYF
TGCGCCAGCAGCTTGATGGATAGTGCGGGAGGGGGATCAGATACGCAGTATTTT
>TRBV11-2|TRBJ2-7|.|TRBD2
CASSWGLAGDSTPYF
TGTGCCAGCAGCTGGGGACTAGCGGGAGACTCCACACCGTACTTC
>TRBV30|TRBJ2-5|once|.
CAWRWKGIGETQYF
TGTGCCTGGAGGTGGAAGGGGATCGGAGAGACCCAGTACTTC
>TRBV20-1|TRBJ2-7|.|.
CSAQRAYEQYF
TGCAGTGCCCAGCGAGCCTACGAGCAGTACTTC
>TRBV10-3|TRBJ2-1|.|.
CAISDFTGTDNEQFF
TGTGCCATCAGTGACTTCACAGGGACCGACAATGAGCAGTTCTTC
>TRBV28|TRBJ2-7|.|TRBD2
CASNTPIAASGRGEQYF
TGTGCCAGCAACACTCCCATCGCGGCTAGCGGGAGAGGGGAGCAGTACTTC
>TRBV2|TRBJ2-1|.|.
CASRGRGYNEQFF
TGTGCCAGCAGAGGCAGGGGATACAATGAGCAGTTCTTC
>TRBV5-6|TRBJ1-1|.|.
CATNTEGDTEAFF
TGTGCCACCAACACTGAGGGGGATACTGAAGCTTTCTTT
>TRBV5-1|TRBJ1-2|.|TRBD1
CASSLVLTGEGYTF
TGCGCCAGCAGCTTGGTTCTGACAGGGGAAGGCTACACCTTC
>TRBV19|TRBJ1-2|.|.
CASSIQGQGSEGYTF
TGTGCCAGTAGTATACAGGGCCAAGGGTCGGAAGGCTACACCTTC
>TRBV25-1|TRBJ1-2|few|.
CASSEGGAYGYTF
TGTGCCAGCAGTGAGGGGGGGGCGTATGGCTACACCTTC
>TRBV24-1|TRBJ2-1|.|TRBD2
CATSDEGLAGGPYNEQFF
TGTGCCACCAGTGACGAAGGACTAGCGGGAGGGCCCTACAATGAGCAGTTCTTC
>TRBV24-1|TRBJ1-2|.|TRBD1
CATSDVHNRDSNYGYTF
TGTGCCACCAGTGACGTACACAACCGGGACAGTAACTATGGCTACACCTTC
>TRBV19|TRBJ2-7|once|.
CASSLKAGIYEQYF
TGTGCCAGTAGCCTAAAAGCAGGGATCTACGAGCAGTACTTC
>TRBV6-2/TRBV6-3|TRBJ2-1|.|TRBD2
CASSKPLAGLLGEQFF
TGTGCCAGCAGTAAACCCCTAGCGGGACTACTGGGTGAGCAGTTCTTC
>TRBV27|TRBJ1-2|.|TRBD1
CASSWTGYGYTF
TGTGCCAGCAGTTGGACAGGATATGGCTACACCTTC
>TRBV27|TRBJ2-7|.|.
CASRQTTNLPYEQYF
TGTGCCAGCAGACAGACGACTAACCTTCCCTACGAGCAGTACTTC
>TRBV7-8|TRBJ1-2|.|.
CASSTSGGGYTF
TGTGCCAGCAGCACCTCGGGGGGTGGCTACACCTTC
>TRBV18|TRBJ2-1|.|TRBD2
CASSSKLAGAYNEQFF
TGTGCCAGCTCATCTAAACTAGCGGGAGCCTACAATGAGCAGTTCTTC
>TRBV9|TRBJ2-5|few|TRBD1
CASSVQGELQETQYF
TGTGCCAGCAGCGTCCAGGGGGAACTTCAAGAGACCCAGTACTTC